What follows describes a single T cell receptor beta chain. The CDR3 totals 14 residues. Trimming took 2 bases from V and 3 from J; bases not matched to a gene: 3. In germline, CDR1 is MNHEY, CDR2 SMNVEV (reference sequence). The data were obtained in a study of blood T cell repertoires in COVID-19. Study-level information: The cDNA or gDNA used as material had been derived from T cells, B-cell-depleted T cells, or PBMCs.

TCRdb keeps only in-frame clones here, not all; method: immunoSEQ multiplex PCR. The table lists about 220,000 clones, over 70% of them singletons. This sequence was found in a woman aged 70-85 years with acute or convalescent COVID-19. What was sequenced was peripheral blood. The rearrangement links TRBV27 to TRBJ1-1; 7 bases line up with TRBD1. Written as DNA, the CDR3 is TGTGCCAGCAGTTTAAGGGGGACAGACACTGAAGCTTTCTTT. This gives the protein CASSLRGTDTEAFF.